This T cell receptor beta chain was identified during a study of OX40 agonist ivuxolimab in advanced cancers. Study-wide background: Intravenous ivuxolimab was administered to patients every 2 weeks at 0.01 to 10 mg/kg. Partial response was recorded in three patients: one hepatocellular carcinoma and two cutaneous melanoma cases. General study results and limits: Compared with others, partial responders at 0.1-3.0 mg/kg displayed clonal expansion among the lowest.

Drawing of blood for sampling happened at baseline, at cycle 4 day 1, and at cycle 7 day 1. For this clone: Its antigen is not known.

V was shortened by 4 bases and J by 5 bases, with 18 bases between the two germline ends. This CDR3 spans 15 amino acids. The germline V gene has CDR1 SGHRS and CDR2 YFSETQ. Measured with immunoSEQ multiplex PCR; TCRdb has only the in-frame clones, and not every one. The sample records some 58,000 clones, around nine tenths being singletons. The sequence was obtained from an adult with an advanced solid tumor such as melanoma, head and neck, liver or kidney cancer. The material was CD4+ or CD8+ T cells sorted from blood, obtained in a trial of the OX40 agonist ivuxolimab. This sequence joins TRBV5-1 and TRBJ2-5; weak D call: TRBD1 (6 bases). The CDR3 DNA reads TGCGCCAGCAGCCGGGGACACCCGGGGTTCGAGACCCAGTACTTC. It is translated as CASSRGHPGFETQYF.